The 20 T cell receptor beta chains in this list originate from one sample, sequenced in a study of shared clonotypes between healthy human individuals. The data were produced by immunoSEQ multiplex PCR, yet TCRdb's version contains in-frame clones alone and is incomplete. The data hold roughly 2.4 million clones, with about 94% observed a single time. The specimen sequenced was naive CD4+ T cells sorted from blood. The subset: CD45RA+ positively selected. These receptors were obtained from a man between 18 and 35 years old in good health.

The chain joins TRBV7-9 to TRBJ1-2; no reliable D call. Trimming left V 5 bases short and J 5 bases short, with 18 bases between. The CDR3 is made up of 15 amino acids. Germline loops: CDR1 SEHNR, CDR2 FQNEAQ (reference sequence). The CDR3 coding sequence is TGTGCCAGCAGCCCCCGTGGATCAGGTAGTTATGGCTACACCTTC. Its protein product is CASSPRGSGSYGYTF.

J is TRBJ2-1 and V is TRBV25-1; TRBD1 aligns across 8 bases. The CDR3 loop spans 15 amino acids. Losses at the gene ends were 3 bases for V and 7 bases for J; bases not matched to a gene: 8. Germline lookup yields CDR1 MGHDK and CDR2 SYGVNS. The CDR3 protein is CASSEQRQGSNEQFF. The CDR3 coding sequence is TGTGCCAGCAGTGAGCAGAGACAGGGGTCTAATGAGCAGTTCTTC.

The chain couples TRBV6-5 to TRBJ2-5; 13 bases are shared with TRBD2. The CDR3 is made up of 15 amino acids. V lost 2 bases to trimming and J lost 4 bases; unmatched junction nucleotides: 1. Germline values: CDR1 MNHEY, CDR2 SVGAGI. The chain's CDR3 is CASSYTSGRVETQYF. CDR3 nucleotide sequence: TGTGCCAGCAGTTACACTAGCGGGAGGGTAGAGACCCAGTACTTC.

In regard to this clone: The sample has other DNA sequences that encode this CDR3 too. The chain has TRBV6-5 and TRBJ1-5; unclear D gene. This CDR3 is built from 13 residues. V lost 0 bases and J 3 bases, leaving 3 bases between the germline ends. Germline V CDR1 and CDR2: MNHEY, SVGAGI. CDR3 DNA: TGTGCCAGCAGTTACTCTATCAATCAGCCCCAGCATTTT. Its translation is CASSYSINQPQHF.

DNA of the CDR3: TGTGCCAGCAGCTTGCCGGGGGTCAGTGGCTACGAGCAGTACTTC. This codes for CASSLPGVSGYEQYF. The chain combines TRBV5-4 with TRBJ2-7; a weak D match, TRBD2 (6 bases). Between the trimmed V and J ends, which lost 1 base and 3 bases, there was a span of 14 bases. CDR3 length equals 15 residues. Per germline, CDR1 SGHNT and CDR2 YYREEE (reference sequence).

With respect to this clone: At the DNA level, this CDR3 is encoded by other sequences in the same sample as well. The rearrangement joins TRBV5-1 to TRBJ1-3; possibly TRBD1 for D (6 bases). Per germline, CDR1 SGHRS and CDR2 YFSETQ. Trimming removed 0 bases from V and 4 bases from J, with 11 bases in between. This CDR3 has 15 residues. The CDR3 DNA is TGCGCCAGCAGCTTGGCCGCAGGGGCGGGAAACACCATATATTTT. Protein product: CASSLAAGAGNTIYF.

V usage is TRBV29-1 and J usage is TRBJ1-2; 8 bases agree with TRBD1. CDR3 length: 11 residues. CDR1 and CDR2 (germline): SQVTM, ANQGSEA. After removal of 8 bases from V and 8 bases from J, the junction contained 7 bases not matched to a gene. The CDR3 reads CSLQGAEGYTF. CDR3 in DNA: TGCAGCCTCCAGGGGGCGGAGGGCTACACCTTC. Full variable domain (outside the CDR3, taken from reference TRBV29-1 and TRBJ1-2): SAVISQKPSRDICQRGTSLTIQCQVDSQVTMMFWYRQQPGQSLTLIATANQGSEATYESGFVIDKFPISRPNLTFSTLTVSNMSPEDSSIYLCSLQGAEGYTFGSGTRLTVV.

On this clone itself: This specimen includes other DNA sequences encoding the same CDR3. The CDR3 is CASSVTSRETQYF. The DNA for the CDR3 is TGCGCCAGCAGCGTTACTAGTAGAGAGACCCAGTACTTC. The V call is TRBV5-1, the J call TRBJ2-5; TRBD2 might be the D (5 bases). This CDR3 has 13 amino acids. V gave up 4 bases and J gave up 4 bases, with 11 bases separating them. Germline V CDR1 and CDR2: SGHRS, YFSETQ.

This chain connects TRBV5-1 to TRBJ2-1; no clear D. CDR3 size: 14 residues. Trimming took 2 bases from V and 6 from J, leaving 12 bases between them. Germline loops: CDR1 SGHRS, CDR2 YFSETQ. The CDR3 DNA is TGCGCCAGCAGCTTCGGGTCCGCGGCCAATGAGCAGTTCTTC. Its translation is CASSFGSAANEQFF.

The chain carries TRBV2 and TRBJ2-1; D is undetermined. The germline gives CDR1 SNHLY, CDR2 FYNNEI. V was trimmed by 7 bases and J by 0 bases, leaving 10 bases between them. This CDR3 is built from 14 residues. In DNA form, the CDR3 reads TGTGCCAGCACCTTCCTAAGCTCCTACAATGAGCAGTTCTTC. It codes for CASTFLSSYNEQFF.

V usage is TRBV4-1 and J usage is TRBJ2-3, with TRBD1 identical over 12 bases. The germline V gene encodes CDR1 MGHRA and CDR2 YSYEKL. With V trimmed by 1 base and J by 5 bases, 7 bases remained unmatched. The CDR3 is 17 amino acids. Here the CDR3 DNA reads TGCGCCAGCAGCCAAGTGGCGGGGACAGGGGGCGTAGATACGCAGTATTTT. Translation: CASSQVAGTGGVDTQYF.

The V and J genes are TRBV10-1 and TRBJ2-3, with D perhaps matching TRBD2 (5 bases). V was shortened by 0 bases and J by 4 bases, with 17 bases between the two germline ends. Germline V gene sequence: CDR1 WNHNN, CDR2 SYGVQD (reference sequence). The CDR3 loop spans 17 amino acids. The CDR3 loop is CASSESGERRVPDTQYF. CDR3 DNA: TGCGCCAGCAGTGAGTCTGGGGAGCGGCGGGTCCCAGATACGCAGTATTTT.

This clone was seen just once. The chain combines TRBV11-2 with TRBJ1-4, with D hard to call. Germline assignment: CDR1 SGHAT and CDR2 FQNNGV. The CDR3 runs 13 residues. V was trimmed by 1 base and J by 8 bases, leaving 8 bases between them. The CDR3 here is CASSLVGWEKLFF. The DNA of the CDR3 is TGTGCCAGCAGCTTAGTGGGGTGGGAAAAACTGTTTTTT.

Remarks on this clone: The same CDR3 can be traced to other DNA sequences in this sample. The V and J genes are TRBV25-1 and TRBJ1-2; no clear D. The ends were cut back, 2 bases at V and 3 bases at J, with 4 bases in the middle. The germline gives CDR1 MGHDK, CDR2 SYGVNS. This CDR3 is built from 12 residues. CDR3 bases: TGTGCCAGCAGTGAACGGGACTATGGCTACACCTTC. Its translation is CASSERDYGYTF.

The chain carries TRBV6-1 and TRBJ2-7; D possibly uses TRBD1 or TRBD2 (5 bases each). This CDR3 comprises 14 residues. Per germline, CDR1 MNHNS and CDR2 SASEGT. Trimming removed 7 bases at V and 6 bases at J, with 19 bases between. The DNA of the CDR3 is TGTGCCAGCACGAGGGGAGCGAAATCTGGCGAGCAGTACTTC. This codes for CASTRGAKSGEQYF.

The genes are TRBV6-1 and TRBJ1-3; D possibly corresponds to TRBD1 (6 bases). Trimming removed 4 bases at V and 3 bases at J, with 16 bases between. The CDR3 is made up of 16 amino acids. The V gene's germline CDR1 is MNHNS and CDR2 SASEGT. The CDR3 sequence: CASSARGGSNGNTIYF. The CDR3 nucleotides read TGTGCCAGCAGTGCCCGAGGGGGGTCTAATGGAAACACCATATATTTT.

V gene TRBV5-4 combines with J gene TRBJ1-3; weak D call: TRBD1 (6 bases). CDR3 size: 17 residues. The germline V gene has CDR1 SGHNT and CDR2 YYREEE (reference sequence). V was cut by 0 bases and J by 0 bases, with 13 bases left in between. CDR3 nucleotide sequence: TGTGCCAGCAGCTTGGGGGGACAAAAGCTCTCTGGAAACACCATATATTTT. This encodes CASSLGGQKLSGNTIYF. Variable domain in full (rest from reference TRBV5-4 and TRBJ1-3): ETGVTQSPTHLIKTRGQQVTLRCSSQSGHNTVSWYQQALGQGPQFIFQYYREEENGRGNFPPRFSGLQFPNYSSELNVNALELDDSALYLCASSLGGQKLSGNTIYFGEGSWLTVV.

The V gene is TRBV6-6, the J gene TRBJ2-3; D is perhaps TRBD1 (5 bases). The CDR3 sequence is 15 residues long. Trimming removed 11 bases from V and 2 bases from J, with 20 bases in between. From germline, CDR1 is MNHNY and CDR2 SVGAGI (reference sequence). The CDR3 region has the DNA TGTGCCGCGGCTATGGGGCCAGGGTACACAGATACGCAGTATTTT. As protein: CAAAMGPGYTDTQYF.

This rearrangement joins TRBV10-3 to TRBJ1-2; 11 bases map to TRBD1. The germline CDR1 and CDR2 sequences are ENHRY and SYGVKD. CDR3 length equals 13 residues. Trimming took 8 bases from V and 4 from J; bases not matched to a gene: 3. For the CDR3, the DNA is TGTGCCATCGGACAGGGGGCAATCTATGGCTACACCTTC. This gives the protein CAIGQGAIYGYTF.

J is TRBJ2-1 and V is TRBV13; D remains unclear. This CDR3 comprises 13 residues. Germline assignment: CDR1 PRHDT and CDR2 FYEKMQ (reference sequence). V was pared by 1 base and J by 9 bases, with 10 bases between. This chain's CDR3 is CASSLDWFSEQFF. CDR3 nucleotides: TGTGCCAGCAGCTTAGATTGGTTCAGTGAGCAGTTCTTC.